This T cell receptor beta chain was documented in a study of CD8 T cells in Susac syndrome. A note on this clonotype: The antigen is unknown.

V lost 2 bases to trimming and J lost 2 bases, with 9 bases between them. Per the germline V gene, CDR1 is MGHDK and CDR2 is SYGVNS. The length of the CDR3 is 15 residues. Roughly 0.45 to 1 ug RNA was reverse transcribed with random hexamers. Amplification of TCR beta CDR3 used immunoSEQ multiplex PCR across 54 Vbeta and 13 Jbeta. TCRdb processed the immunoSEQ multiplex PCR reads anew with MiXCR; each CDR3 protein has one entry. The sample consists of approximately 110,000 distinct CDR3 sequences, around 95% of them appearing once. CD8+ and CD4+ T cells taken from blood had their TCR beta sequenced. Study findings and constraints: The study acknowledged a relatively small number of individuals in its TCR sequencing and HLA analysis.

The chain carries TRBV25-1 and TRBJ1-4; no definite D call. This clonotype was sampled from a human donor in good health. The specimen sequenced was CD4+ T cells from PBMCs. The CDR3 DNA follows: TGTGCCAGCAGTGAAGGATGGACCACTAATGAAAAACTGTTTTTT. Amino acid sequence: CASSEGWTTNEKLFF.